Below, one TCR beta chain is given with its context. Its antigen is as yet unknown. Unique molecular identifiers were incorporated into the prepared TCRbeta library. MiXCR, run by TCRdb on the PCR reads, gives a single entry per CDR3 protein. Counted here are fewer than 500,000 distinct CDR3 sequences, 43% occurring once; the ten biggest clones make up approximately 25%. This CDR3 has 21 amino acids. V dropped 1 base and J dropped 6 bases, with 33 bases sitting between them. From germline, CDR1 is SQVTM and CDR2 ANQGSEA. This entry comes from a study of T-cell reconstitution after alpha-beta-depleted transplantation in children. Study findings and constraints: Reportedly, only several hundred clones from non-depleted graft cells drove alpha-beta T-cell counts at about two months. Surviving recipient T cells and thymic progenitors produced the high day-60 TCRbeta diversity seen in some patients. T-cell counts and diversity at one year following transplant were attributed mainly to newly produced T cells.

The rearrangement uses TRBV29-1 and TRBJ2-2, with D possibly being TRBD1 or TRBD2 (5 bases each). The TCR originated in a girl aged 2 to 9 with aplastic anemia, due to receive a stem cell transplant. This sample comprised PBMCs, obtained before TCRalphabeta/CD19-depleted stem cell transplant. The chain's CDR3 is CSVEGRCYLPPGPKVPGELFF. CDR3 DNA: TGCAGCGTTGAAGGCCGTTGCTACCTCCCACCGGGACCTAAGGTGCCCGGGGAGCTGTTTTTT.